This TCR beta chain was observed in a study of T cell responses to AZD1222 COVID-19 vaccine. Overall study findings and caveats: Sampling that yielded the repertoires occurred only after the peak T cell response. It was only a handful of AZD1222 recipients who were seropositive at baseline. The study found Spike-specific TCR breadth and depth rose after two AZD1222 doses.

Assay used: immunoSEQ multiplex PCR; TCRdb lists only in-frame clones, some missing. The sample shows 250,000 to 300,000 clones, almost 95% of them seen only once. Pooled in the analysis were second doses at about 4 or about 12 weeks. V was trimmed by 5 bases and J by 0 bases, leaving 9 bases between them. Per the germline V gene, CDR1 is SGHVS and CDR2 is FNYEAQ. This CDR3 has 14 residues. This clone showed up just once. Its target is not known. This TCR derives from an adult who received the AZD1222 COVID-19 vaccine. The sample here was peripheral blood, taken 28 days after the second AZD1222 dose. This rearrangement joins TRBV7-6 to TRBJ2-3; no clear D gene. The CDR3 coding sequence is TGTGCCAGCAGCGGACCCCTCAGCACAGATACGCAGTATTTT. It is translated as CASSGPLSTDTQYF.